One and the same sample provided the 26 T cell receptor beta chains below, sequenced in a study of blood T cell repertoires in COVID-19. Sequencing was performed with immunoSEQ multiplex PCR; in TCRdb, only in-frame clones are kept and a portion is missing. This table holds under 70,000 clones, approximately 90% found once. The material sequenced was PBMCs or T cells enriched from blood (not recorded which). These TCRs come from a woman aged 40 to 50 who had recovered from COVID-19.

A single count supports this clone. The chain employs TRBV2 and TRBJ2-7; the D is unclear. The CDR3 has 14 amino acids. Germline assignment: CDR1 SNHLY and CDR2 FYNNEI. V was clipped by 7 bases and J by 5 bases, with 18 bases between them. CDR3 region: CASTRILTFNEQYF. CDR3 nucleotide sequence: TGTGCCAGCACCCGAATATTGACATTCAACGAGCAGTACTTC.

V gene TRBV3-1 (or the pseudogene TRBV3-2) combines with J gene TRBJ1-1; 7 nucleotides agree with TRBD1. V lost 4 bases and J lost 1; bases outside the gene matches: 9. This CDR3 comprises 16 residues. Germline V gene sequence: CDR1 LGHDT, CDR2 YNNKEL (reference sequence). The CDR3 is CASSPAGGQKNTEAFF. The CDR3 coding sequence is TGTGCCAGCAGCCCAGCGGGGGGACAGAAGAACACTGAAGCTTTCTTT.

The rearrangement uses TRBV18 and TRBJ2-2; 8 positions match TRBD2. The germline gives CDR1 KGHSH, CDR2 LQKENI. V trimming: 2 bases; J trimming: 0 bases; junction bases outside the gene matches: 14. The CDR3 is 20 amino acids. CDR3 loop: CASSPLPHIAGSANTGELFF. CDR3 sequence (DNA): TGTGCCAGCTCACCATTACCCCATATAGCGGGGAGCGCGAACACCGGGGAGCTGTTTTTT.

V usage is TRBV5-1 and J usage is TRBJ2-7; TRBD1 agrees at 12 bases. The CDR3 is 17 residues long. The V gene end was trimmed by 4 bases and the J gene end by 0 bases; junction bases not matched to a gene: 8. Looked up from germline, CDR1 is SGHRS and CDR2 is YFSETQ. The CDR3 nucleotides are TGCGCCAGCAGCCCTGCGGGACAGGGGGCACGCTCCTACGAGCAGTACTTC. Encoded protein: CASSPAGQGARSYEQYF.

The CDR3 spells CASSLDRGSYNEQFF. DNA for the CDR3: TGTGCCAGCAGCTTGGACAGGGGGTCCTACAATGAGCAGTTCTTC. The chain links TRBV7-6 to TRBJ2-1; 10 nucleotides agree with TRBD1. Germline CDR1 reads SGHVS; CDR2 reads FNYEAQ. CDR3 size: 15 residues. J lost 1 base, V lost 3 bases, and 0 bases had no gene match.

V and J are TRBV6-1 and TRBJ1-2, with D unresolved. The CDR3 has 14 amino acids. CDR1 is MNHNS and CDR2 is SASEGT in the germline V gene. V gave up 1 base and J gave up 3 bases, with 9 bases separating them. This chain's CDR3 is CASSEGRTYYGYTF. The CDR3 nucleotides are TGTGCCAGCAGTGAAGGGAGAACTTACTATGGCTACACCTTC.

The chain uses TRBV7-3 and TRBJ2-2; 7 bases fit TRBD1. Germline V lookup: CDR1 SGHTA, CDR2 FQGTGA. This CDR3 is 14 amino acids long. J gave up 0 bases and V 8 bases, and 3 bases lay outside the gene matches. CDR3 region: CASGTGANTGELFF. The DNA of the CDR3 is TGTGCCAGCGGCACAGGGGCGAACACCGGGGAGCTGTTTTTT.

V gene TRBV5-5 combines with J gene TRBJ1-1; D perhaps matches TRBD1 (5 bases). Germline CDR1 is SGHKS and CDR2 is YYEKEE (reference sequence). V was shortened by 9 bases and J by 5 bases, with 23 bases between the two germline ends. The CDR3 spans 15 residues. The chain's CDR3 is CATERGSGGGTEAFF. The CDR3 DNA is TGTGCCACCGAGCGCGGCTCCGGGGGTGGGACTGAAGCTTTCTTT. The whole variable domain, remainder taken from reference TRBV5-5 and TRBJ1-1, is DAGVTQSPTHLIKTRGQQVTLRCSPISGHKSVSWYQQVLGQGPQFIFQYYEKEERGRGNFPDRFSARQFPNYSSELNVNALLLGDSALYLCATERGSGGGTEAFFGQGTRLTVV.

The rearrangement uses TRBV5-5 and TRBJ2-2, with 10 bases lining up with TRBD2. Germline values: CDR1 SGHKS, CDR2 YYEKEE (reference sequence). V trimming: 5 bases; J trimming: 6 bases; junction bases outside the gene matches: 16. This CDR3 region has 18 residues. Here the CDR3 DNA reads TGTGCCAGCAGTCCCAGCGGGGGGGCCTTTATTGTAGCCGGGGAGCTGTTTTTT. It encodes CASSPSGGAFIVAGELFF.

This rearrangement joins TRBV7-9 to TRBJ2-2; D is unclear. V gave up 0 bases and J gave up 4 bases, with 18 bases separating them. The CDR3 spans 18 residues. Germline loops: CDR1 SEHNR, CDR2 FQNEAQ (reference sequence). The chain's CDR3 is CASSLALTDFSGTGELFF. The CDR3 DNA follows: TGTGCCAGCAGCTTAGCGCTAACGGATTTTTCAGGCACCGGGGAGCTGTTTTTT.

In its sample, this clone was seen once. V and J are TRBV7-8 and TRBJ1-5; 9 nucleotides align to TRBD1. The germline CDR1 and CDR2 sequences are SGHVS and FQNEAQ. This CDR3 is built from 15 residues. V was clipped by 4 bases and J by 5 bases; unmatched bases: 6. The CDR3 DNA reads as TGTGCCAGCAGCTACCGGGACAGGGCAGATCAGCCCCAGCATTTT. Its protein product is CASSYRDRADQPQHF.

This clone was recorded only once. The chain couples TRBV5-8 to TRBJ1-2; 8 bases align to TRBD1. Trimming at V came to 0 bases and at J to 1 base, leaving 8 bases not matched to a gene. Per the germline V gene, CDR1 is SGHTS and CDR2 is YDEGEE. The CDR3 is 17 residues long. CDR3 loop: CASSLALRTGINYGYTF. The CDR3 DNA follows: TGTGCCAGCAGCTTGGCCTTACGGACAGGGATTAACTATGGCTACACCTTC.

Notes on this clone: Other DNA sequences within the sample encode an identical CDR3. CDR3 sequence reads: CASSLGQGDYGYTF. CDR3 sequence (DNA): TGCGCCAGCAGCTTGGGACAGGGAGACTATGGCTACACCTTC. The V gene is TRBV5-1, the J gene TRBJ1-2, with TRBD1 matching 7 bases. CDR3 length equals 14 residues. The ends lost 0 bases at V and 3 bases at J; junction bases unmatched: 2. Germline lookup yields CDR1 SGHRS and CDR2 YFSETQ.

V and J are TRBV19 and TRBJ2-5; D might be TRBD2 (7 bases). CDR1 is LNHDA, CDR2 SQIVND, per germline (reference sequence). V shed 3 bases and J shed 2 bases, with 13 bases lying between them. This CDR3 contains 15 residues. The CDR3 DNA reads TGTGCCAGTAGTATCAGAGGGGGGGTGCAAGAGACCCAGTACTTC. Translated, it gives CASSIRGGVQETQYF.

The CDR3 is CASSLVGAQTGGRYGYTF. DNA for the CDR3: TGCGCCAGCAGCTTGGTGGGAGCTCAGACAGGGGGACGCTATGGCTACACCTTC. This chain uses TRBV5-1 with TRBJ1-2; 9 positions match TRBD1. The CDR3 sequence is 18 residues long. The ends lost 0 bases at V and 4 bases at J; junction bases unmatched: 13. Germline V lookup: CDR1 SGHRS, CDR2 YFSETQ.

CDR3 sequence reads: CAIDSISGNTIYF. CDR3 nucleotide sequence: TGTGCGATAGACAGTATCTCTGGAAACACCATATATTTT. The V gene is TRBV6-5, the J gene TRBJ1-3; D possibly corresponds to TRBD1 (5 bases). This CDR3 comprises 13 residues. Germline V gene data show CDR1 as MNHEY and CDR2 as SVGAGI.

The chain links TRBV12-5 to TRBJ2-2; TRBD1 is a possible D gene (5 bases). The CDR3 has 16 residues. Germline lookup yields CDR1 LGHNT and CDR2 FRNRAP. The V and J ends lost 6 bases and 1 base respectively, with 15 bases between them. CDR3 DNA sequence: TGTGCTAGTGGGTGGTCCGGACATAAGAACACCGGGGAGCTGTTTTTT. It translates to CASGWSGHKNTGELFF.

The CDR3 DNA follows: TGTGCCAGCCACGGACTAGCGGGGTATCTCGAGCAGTACTTC. Translating it yields CASHGLAGYLEQYF. The rearrangement joins TRBV6-5 to TRBJ2-7; the match to TRBD2 covers 12 bases. This CDR3 is built from 14 residues. Germline V gene lookup returns CDR1 MNHEY and CDR2 SVGAGI. V lost 8 bases and J lost 6; bases outside the gene matches: 8.

J is TRBJ1-2 and V is TRBV14; 7 positions agree with TRBD1. Trimming cost V 4 bases and J 4 bases; bases outside gene matches: 3. Germline loops: CDR1 SGHDN, CDR2 FVKESK. This CDR3 contains 13 residues. CDR3 sequence (DNA): TGTGCCAGCAGCCCGGGACAGAGCTATGGCTACACCTTC. Protein product: CASSPGQSYGYTF.

This rearrangement joins TRBV19 to TRBJ2-3, with 12 bases that match TRBD2. Germline V lookup: CDR1 LNHDA, CDR2 SQIVND (reference sequence). There are 15 residues in the CDR3. Trimming removed 6 bases from V and 7 bases from J; junction bases left unmatched: 8. The CDR3 DNA reads TGTGCCAGTAGGAGACTAGCGGGGGCCCTGAATACGCAGTATTTT. It is translated as CASRRLAGALNTQYF. The full variable domain, with the rest looked up from reference TRBV19 and TRBJ2-3, is DGGITQSPKYLFRKEGQNVTLSCEQNLNHDAMYWYRQDPGQGLRLIYYSQIVNDFQKGDIAEGYSVSREKKESFPLTVTSAQKNPTAFYLCASRRLAGALNTQYFGPGTRLTVL.

The chain has TRBV27 and TRBJ2-4, with 16 bases fitting TRBD2. The CDR3 is made up of 20 amino acids. Per germline, CDR1 MNHEY and CDR2 SMNVEV (reference sequence). The ends lost 2 bases at V and 1 base at J; junction bases unmatched: 8. CDR3 in DNA: TGTGCCAGCAGTTTAGTGGGACTAGCGGGGGGGCAGATGGCCAAAAACATTCAGTACTTC. This codes for CASSLVGLAGGQMAKNIQYF.

This chain links TRBV14 with TRBJ2-1; the D gene is possibly TRBD2 (5 bases). Germline V gene lookup returns CDR1 SGHDN and CDR2 FVKESK. The CDR3 length is 12 residues. V lost 4 bases and J 9 bases, leaving 10 bases between the germline ends. CDR3 region: CASSLIGGEQFF. In DNA form, the CDR3 reads TGTGCCAGCAGCCTAATTGGAGGTGAGCAGTTCTTC.

The chain links TRBV19 to TRBJ2-3; D may be TRBD2 (5 bases). Germline CDR1 LNHDA, CDR2 SQIVND (reference sequence). Trimming pared 10 bases from V and 7 bases from J, leaving 12 bases between. The length of the CDR3 is 11 residues. The CDR3 loop is CATGGAYTQYF. The CDR3 DNA reads as TGTGCCACCGGAGGTGCTTATACGCAGTATTTT. The full variable domain, rest sourced from reference TRBV19 and TRBJ2-3, is DGGITQSPKYLFRKEGQNVTLSCEQNLNHDAMYWYRQDPGQGLRLIYYSQIVNDFQKGDIAEGYSVSREKKESFPLTVTSAQKNPTAFYLCATGGAYTQYFGPGTRLTVL.

The rearrangement joins TRBV25-1 to TRBJ2-1; 7 bases map to TRBD1. The CDR3 has 18 residues. The germline gives CDR1 MGHDK, CDR2 SYGVNS. J gave up 0 bases and V 4 bases, and 12 bases lay outside the gene matches. The CDR3 DNA reads as TGTGCCAGCAGTGGTGGCATGGAACAGGGGAACTCCTACAATGAGCAGTTCTTC. This sequence encodes CASSGGMEQGNSYNEQFF. The complete variable domain, with remaining parts taken from reference TRBV25-1 and TRBJ2-1, reads EADIYQTPRYLVIGTGKKITLECSQTMGHDKMYWYQQDPGMELHLIHYSYGVNSTEKGDLSSESTVSRIRTEHFPLTLESARPSHTSQYLCASSGGMEQGNSYNEQFFGPGTRLTVL.

This rearrangement joins TRBV27 to TRBJ1-4, with TRBD1 as a possible D gene (6 bases). The V end was cut by 5 bases, the J end by 4 bases, with 17 bases between. The CDR3 sequence is 16 residues long. Looked up from germline, CDR1 is MNHEY and CDR2 is SMNVEV (reference sequence). The CDR3 protein is CASSHQAGADNEKLFF. CDR3 in DNA: TGTGCCAGCAGTCATCAAGCAGGGGCGGATAATGAAAAACTGTTTTTT.

The rearrangement uses TRBV5-4 and TRBJ2-1; 8 bases fit TRBD1. The CDR3 is 14 amino acids. Looked up from germline, CDR1 is SGHNT and CDR2 is YYREEE (reference sequence). The V gene end was trimmed by 4 bases and the J gene end by 8 bases; junction bases not matched to a gene: 8. The CDR3 protein is CASSTRQGRYEQFF. CDR3 nucleotides: TGTGCCAGCAGCACCAGACAGGGGAGGTATGAGCAGTTCTTC.